This TCR beta chain was sequenced for a study of metastatic and nonmetastatic thyroid tumors. Study as a whole: The study looked at repertoires side by side in blood and in tumor or nodule tissue from malignant and benign thyroid patients.

Until they underwent thyroid surgery, no patient had received any treatment. This clone occurred many times. This CDR3 fails to terminate in the conserved phenylalanine or tryptophan, so it likely reflects a read error. V was shortened by 4 bases and J by 8 bases, with 14 bases between the two germline ends. There are 13 residues in the CDR3. Per the germline V gene, CDR1 is LNHNV and CDR2 is YYDKDF (reference sequence). From the PCR reads, TCRdb re-called clones with MiXCR. Of about 16,000 clones detected, about a quarter appear once; the ten largest clones hold roughly 9.8%. The sample consisted of blood. The chain uses TRBV15 and TRBJ1-1; D is undetermined. The TCR sequence derives from a male donor with papillary thyroid cancer or a benign thyroid nodule (not recorded which). Some clones in this sample may be carry-over from other donors' samples. CDR3 residues: CATSNSVGLEAFL. CDR3 nucleotide sequence: TGTGCCACCAGCAATTCCGTGGGGTTGGAAGCTTTCCTT.